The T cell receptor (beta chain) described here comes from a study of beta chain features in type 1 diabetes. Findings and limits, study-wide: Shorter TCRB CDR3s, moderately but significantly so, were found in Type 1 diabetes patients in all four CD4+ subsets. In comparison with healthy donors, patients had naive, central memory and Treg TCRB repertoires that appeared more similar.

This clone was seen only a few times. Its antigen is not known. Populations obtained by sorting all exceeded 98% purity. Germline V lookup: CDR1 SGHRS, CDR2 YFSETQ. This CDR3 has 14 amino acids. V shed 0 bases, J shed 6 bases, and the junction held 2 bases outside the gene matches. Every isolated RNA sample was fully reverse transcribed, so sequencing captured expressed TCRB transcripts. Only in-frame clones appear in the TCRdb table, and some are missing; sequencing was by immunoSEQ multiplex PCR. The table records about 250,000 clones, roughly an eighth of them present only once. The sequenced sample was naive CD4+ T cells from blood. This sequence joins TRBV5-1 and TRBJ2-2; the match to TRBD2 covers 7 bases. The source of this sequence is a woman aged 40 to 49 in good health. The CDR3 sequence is CASSLAAGAGELFF. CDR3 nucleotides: TGCGCCAGCAGCTTGGCCGCGGGAGCCGGGGAGCTGTTTTTT.